Listed below are T cell receptor beta chains from one sample, sequenced in a study of vaccination effects on CD4 cells after COVID-19. No antigen is known for these receptors. Measured with immunoSEQ multiplex PCR; TCRdb has only the in-frame clones, and not every one. The repertoire holds under 40,000 clones, 65% to 70% seen once, with 4% to 5% in the top ten. The material was CD4+ T cells from PBMCs cultured without peptide, obtained before COVID-19 vaccination. The receptors derive from a human donor who received a COVID-19 vaccine. The CDR3 runs from the conserved cysteine through the conserved F or W. A D gene is named only where the DNA matches it firmly. Clone size appears in some rows only: once, few, many, or a class for an expanded clone.

J | D | length | size | V | CDR3 | DNA
TRBJ2-1 | TRBD2 | 15 | . | TRBV7-9 | CASSLVRLAVNEQFF | TGTGCCAGCAGCTTAGTGAGACTAGCAGTTAATGAGCAGTTCTTC
TRBJ1-1 | TRBD1 | 15 | . | TRBV3-1/TRBV3-2 | CASSQPGQGIAEAFF | TGTGCCAGCAGCCAACCGGGACAGGGGATCGCTGAAGCTTTCTTT
TRBJ2-1 | . | 15 | medium-sized | TRBV10-3 | CAISESGGRHNEQFF | TGTGCCATCAGTGAGTCTGGTGGGCGTCACAATGAGCAGTTCTTC
TRBJ2-5 | . | 12 | once | TRBV9 | CASSGSGETQYF | TGTGCCAGCAGCGGGAGCGGAGAGACCCAGTACTTC
TRBJ2-1 | . | 12 | . | TRBV6-2/TRBV6-3 | CASSSRHNEQFF | TGTGCCAGCAGTTCTAGACACAATGAGCAGTTCTTC
TRBJ1-4 | TRBD1 | 14 | . | TRBV6-5 | CASRLDRADEKLFF | TGTGCCAGCAGATTGGACAGGGCGGATGAAAAACTGTTTTTT
TRBJ2-5 | . | 11 | . | TRBV6-6 | CASSYEETQYF | TGTGCCAGCAGTTACGAAGAGACCCAGTACTTC
TRBJ1-5 | . | 13 | . | TRBV3-1/TRBV3-2 | CASSPHSGQPQHF | TGTGCCAGCAGCCCCCATTCGGGGCAGCCCCAGCATTTT
TRBJ2-1 | . | 14 | . | TRBV29-1 | CSVHQRGFYNEQFF | TGCAGCGTCCACCAGAGGGGTTTCTACAATGAGCAGTTCTTC
TRBJ1-2 | . | 13 | . | TRBV29-1 | CSVTGLFSRGYTF | TGCAGCGTCACGGGACTCTTCTCGCGGGGCTACACCTTC
TRBJ2-7 | . | 16 | . | TRBV6-5 | CASSYSGHKSSYEQYF | TGTGCCAGCAGTTACTCTGGGCACAAGAGCTCCTACGAGCAGTACTTC
TRBJ2-3 | TRBD2 | 15 | . | TRBV11-3 | CASSLLAGGLYPQYF | TGTGCCAGCAGCTTACTAGCGGGAGGCCTATATCCGCAGTATTTT
TRBJ2-7 | . | 15 | once | TRBV5-1 | CASSLELGSSYEQYF | TGCGCCAGCAGCTTGGAACTGGGAAGCTCCTACGAGCAGTACTTC
TRBJ2-1 | . | 13 | . | TRBV10-3 | CAIQGLEYNEQFF | TGTGCCATCCAGGGGCTGGAGTACAATGAGCAGTTCTTC
TRBJ1-2 | . | 13 | . | TRBV12-3/TRBV12-4 | CASSLDRAAGYTF | TGTGCCAGCAGTTTAGACAGGGCTGCTGGCTACACCTTC
TRBJ2-3 | . | 11 | . | TRBV10-1 | CASSAGDTQYF | TGCGCCAGCAGTGCGGGAGATACGCAGTATTTT
TRBJ2-5 | TRBD1 | 16 | . | TRBV5-1 | CASSLWGQGRQETQYF | TGCGCCAGCAGCTTGTGGGGACAGGGTCGCCAAGAGACCCAGTACTTC
TRBJ1-1 | . | 16 | . | TRBV6-2/TRBV6-3 | CASSYSTGGLNTEAFF | TGTGCCAGCAGTTACTCTACCGGAGGGTTGAACACTGAAGCTTTCTTT
TRBJ2-3 | . | 16 | . | TRBV9 | CASSVGTSPITDTQYF | TGTGCCAGCAGCGTAGGTACTAGCCCTATCACAGATACGCAGTATTTT
TRBJ2-5 | TRBD1 | 14 | . | TRBV9 | CASSVGTGLETQYF | TGTGCCAGCAGCGTCGGGACAGGCCTAGAGACCCAGTACTTC
TRBJ1-4 | . | 12 | . | TRBV5-5 | CASSWEYGKLFF | TGTGCCAGCAGCTGGGAATATGGGAAACTGTTTTTT
TRBJ1-3 | . | 11 | . | TRBV30 | CAWSPGNTIYF | TGTGCCTGGAGTCCTGGAAACACCATATATTTT
TRBJ2-1 | TRBD2 | 16 | . | TRBV7-9 | CASSFRLAGATNEQFF | TGTGCCAGCAGCTTTAGACTAGCGGGAGCTACCAATGAGCAGTTCTTC
TRBJ2-3 | . | 14 | . | TRBV7-9 | CASSSNRDGDTQYF | TGTGCCAGCAGCTCGAACCGGGACGGGGATACGCAGTATTTT